The 15 T cell receptor beta chains presented below share a single source sample, sequenced in a study of blood T cell repertoires in COVID-19. Clones were sequenced by immunoSEQ multiplex PCR, and TCRdb holds only the in-frame ones, with some missing. This sample has about 220,000 clones, with approximately 77% found just once. The sample comprised peripheral blood. Receptors originate from an elderly woman with acute or convalescent COVID-19.

This chain joins TRBV15 and TRBJ2-1; 12 nucleotides align to TRBD2. This CDR3 region has 18 residues. The V gene's germline CDR1 is LNHNV and CDR2 YYDKDF (reference sequence). V trimming: 4 bases; J trimming: 0 bases; junction bases outside the gene matches: 7. The CDR3 nucleotides read TGTGCCACCAGCACACCGACTAGCGGGGGAAGCTCCTACAATGAGCAGTTCTTC. Translation gives CATSTPTSGGSSYNEQFF.

The rearrangement joins TRBV27 to TRBJ2-1, with 11 bases lining up with TRBD2. Germline V gene sequence: CDR1 MNHEY, CDR2 SMNVEV (reference sequence). Losses at the gene ends were 6 bases for V and 5 bases for J; bases not matched to a gene: 9. The CDR3 has 16 residues. For the CDR3, the DNA is TGTGCCAGCAGCCTAAAACCGACTAGCGGGAACAATGAGCAGTTCTTC. This codes for CASSLKPTSGNNEQFF.

The chain uses TRBV2 and TRBJ1-4; 7 bases fit TRBD1. The CDR3 runs to 14 residues. In germline, CDR1 is SNHLY, CDR2 FYNNEI. V was pared by 7 bases and J by 11 bases, with 13 bases of the junction left unmatched. CDR3 amino acids: CASTRPGTASKLFF. CDR3 DNA sequence: TGTGCCAGCACCCGTCCCGGGACAGCTTCGAAACTGTTTTTT. The full variable domain, rest sourced from reference TRBV2 and TRBJ1-4, is EPEVTQTPSHQVTQMGQEVILRCVPISNHLYFYWYRQILGQKVEFLVSFYNNEISEKSEIFDDQFSVERPDGSNFTLKIRSTKLEDSAMYFCASTRPGTASKLFFGSGTQLSVL.

The J gene is TRBJ1-2, the V gene TRBV24-1; maybe TRBD1 (6 bases). Germline CDR1 and CDR2: KGHDR and SFDVKD. V was clipped by 4 bases and J by 7 bases, with 12 bases between them. The CDR3 totals 13 residues. This CDR3 is CATSETGKFGYTF. The CDR3 DNA sequence: TGTGCCACCAGTGAAACAGGGAAATTTGGCTACACCTTC.

This chain links TRBV6-2 or TRBV6-3 with TRBJ2-5, with 8 bases aligning to TRBD2. The CDR3 is 14 amino acids. The V and J ends lost 6 bases and 2 bases, in that order; junction bases with no gene match: 5. The germline V gene encodes CDR1 MNHEY and CDR2 SVGEGT. CDR3 coding DNA: TGTGCCAGCAGCCCCGGGGGGGCGCAAGAGACCCAGTACTTC. Protein: CASSPGGAQETQYF.

J is TRBJ1-2 and V is TRBV2, with D perhaps matching TRBD1 (5 bases). The CDR3 is 13 amino acids. V lost 1 base and J 2 bases, leaving 5 bases between the germline ends. Germline values: CDR1 SNHLY, CDR2 FYNNEI. The CDR3 reads CASSEEGNYGYTF. CDR3 sequence (DNA): TGTGCCAGCAGTGAAGAGGGGAACTATGGCTACACCTTC.

The table lists this clone with a count of one. This chain joins TRBV5-1 and TRBJ1-6; 7 bases line up with TRBD1. This CDR3 has 16 amino acids. The V segment lost 3 bases and the J segment 5 bases; nucleotides outside the gene matches: 8. The germline V gene encodes CDR1 SGHRS and CDR2 YFSETQ. The CDR3 DNA follows: TGCGCCAGCAGCTCCCAACCGGGGACAGATAATTCACCCCTCCACTTT. Encoded protein: CASSSQPGTDNSPLHF.

The chain carries TRBV7-2 and TRBJ2-3, with D perhaps TRBD2 (5 bases). V lost 1 base to trimming and J lost 6 bases, with 17 bases between them. The CDR3 is made up of 16 amino acids. The germline gives CDR1 SGHTA, CDR2 FQGNSA. CDR3 in DNA: TGTGCCAGCAGCTTAGATCCAGCGGCTCGACGCGATACGCAGTATTTT. Encoded protein: CASSLDPAARRDTQYF.

This clone came up a few times. This chain connects TRBV3-1 (or the pseudogene TRBV3-2) to TRBJ1-2, with a weak D call TRBD1 (6 bases). CDR3 length equals 15 residues. From germline, CDR1 is LGHDT and CDR2 YNNKEL (reference sequence). The V and J ends lost 2 bases and 4 bases respectively, with 14 bases between them. The CDR3 sequence: CASSQMTGLPYGYTF. The CDR3 nucleotides read TGTGCCAGCAGCCAAATGACAGGTCTACCCTATGGCTACACCTTC.

The chain carries TRBV27 and TRBJ1-1, with 10 bases fitting TRBD1. Germline CDR1 is MNHEY and CDR2 is SMNVEV (reference sequence). V dropped 4 bases and J dropped 3; count of bases not matched to a gene: 5. The CDR3 has 15 residues. This CDR3 is CASSYLGTGDTEAFF. CDR3 coding DNA: TGTGCCAGCAGTTATCTCGGGACAGGGGACACTGAAGCTTTCTTT.

This clone was seen only once. The chain has TRBV30 and TRBJ1-1, with a possible D match to TRBD1 (5 bases). Germline values: CDR1 GTSNPN, CDR2 SVGIG (reference sequence). Trimming stripped 7 bases from V and 4 bases from J, with 10 bases between. This CDR3 comprises 11 residues. The CDR3 is CAYGQTTEAFF. CDR3 DNA sequence: TGTGCCTACGGACAAACCACTGAAGCTTTCTTT. Combining the CDR3 with reference TRBV30 and TRBJ1-1 gives the whole variable domain SQTIHQWPATLVQPVGSPLSLECTVEGTSNPNLYWYRQAAGRGLQLLFYSVGIGQISSEVPQNLSASRPQDRQFILSSKKLLLSDSGFYLCAYGQTTEAFFGQGTRLTVV.

The V gene is TRBV15, the J gene TRBJ1-1; D might be TRBD1 (6 bases). The CDR3 loop spans 16 amino acids. The germline V gene has CDR1 LNHNV and CDR2 YYDKDF (reference sequence). V shed 1 base and J shed 1 base, with 13 bases lying between them. CDR3 sequence reads: CATSRGLDRKNTEAFF. The CDR3 DNA sequence: TGTGCCACCAGCAGAGGCTTAGACAGGAAGAACACTGAAGCTTTCTTT.

This chain connects TRBV7-8 to TRBJ1-2; D not resolved. Germline V lookup: CDR1 SGHVS, CDR2 FQNEAQ. Trimming took 0 bases from V and 8 from J, leaving 13 bases between them. This CDR3 is built from 14 residues. The CDR3 loop is CASSLARHSLGYTF. The CDR3 DNA follows: TGTGCCAGCAGCTTAGCAAGACACTCTTTGGGCTACACCTTC.

The chain couples TRBV2 to TRBJ2-3; D is perhaps TRBD2 (5 bases). The CDR3 has 16 residues. The germline gives CDR1 SNHLY, CDR2 FYNNEI. V lost 6 bases to trimming and J lost 0 bases, with 16 bases between them. In nucleotides, the CDR3 is TGTGCCAGCAGGGGCCAGGCGGGTTTTAGCACAGATACGCAGTATTTT. This encodes CASRGQAGFSTDTQYF.

The J gene is TRBJ1-5, the V gene TRBV29-1; D ambiguous. CDR3 length: 12 amino acids. Germline CDR1 SQVTM, CDR2 ANQGSEA. Trimming removed 4 bases at V and 3 bases at J, with 7 bases between. The CDR3 sequence is CSVAQPNQPQHF. Written as DNA, the CDR3 is TGCAGCGTTGCACAGCCCAATCAGCCCCAGCATTTT.